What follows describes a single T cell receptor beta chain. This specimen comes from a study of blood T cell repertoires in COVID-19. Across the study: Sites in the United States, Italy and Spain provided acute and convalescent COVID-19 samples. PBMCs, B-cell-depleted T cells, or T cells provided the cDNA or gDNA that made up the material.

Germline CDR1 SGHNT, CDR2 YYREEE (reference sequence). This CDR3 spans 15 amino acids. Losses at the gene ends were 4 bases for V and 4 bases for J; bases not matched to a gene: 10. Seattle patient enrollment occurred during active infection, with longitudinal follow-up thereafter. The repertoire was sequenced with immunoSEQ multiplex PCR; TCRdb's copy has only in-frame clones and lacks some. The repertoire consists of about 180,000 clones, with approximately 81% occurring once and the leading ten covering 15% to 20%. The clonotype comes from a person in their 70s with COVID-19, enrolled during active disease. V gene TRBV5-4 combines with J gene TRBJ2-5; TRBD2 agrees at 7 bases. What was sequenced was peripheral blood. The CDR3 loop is CASSEVGGGRETQYF. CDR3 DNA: TGTGCCAGCAGCGAGGTTGGGGGAGGGCGAGAGACCCAGTACTTC.